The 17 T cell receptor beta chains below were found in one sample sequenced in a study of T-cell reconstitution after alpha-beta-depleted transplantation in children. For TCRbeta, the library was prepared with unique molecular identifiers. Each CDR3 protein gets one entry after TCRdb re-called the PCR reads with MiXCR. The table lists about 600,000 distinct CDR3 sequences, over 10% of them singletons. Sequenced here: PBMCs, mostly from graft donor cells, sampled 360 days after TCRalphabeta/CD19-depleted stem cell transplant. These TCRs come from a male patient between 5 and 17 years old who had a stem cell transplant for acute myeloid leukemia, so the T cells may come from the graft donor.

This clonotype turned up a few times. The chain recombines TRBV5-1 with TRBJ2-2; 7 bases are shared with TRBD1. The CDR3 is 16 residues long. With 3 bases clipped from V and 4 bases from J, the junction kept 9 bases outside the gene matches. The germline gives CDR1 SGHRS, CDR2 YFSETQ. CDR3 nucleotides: TGCGCCAGCAGCTCGCCGGGGACAGCCAGCACCGGGGAGCTGTTTTTT. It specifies CASSSPGTASTGELFF.

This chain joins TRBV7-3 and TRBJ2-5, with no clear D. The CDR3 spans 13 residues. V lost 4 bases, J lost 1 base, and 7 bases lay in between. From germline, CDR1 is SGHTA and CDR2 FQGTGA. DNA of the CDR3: TGTGCCAGCAGCTCCGTCCCCCAAGAGACCCAGTACTTC. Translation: CASSSVPQETQYF.

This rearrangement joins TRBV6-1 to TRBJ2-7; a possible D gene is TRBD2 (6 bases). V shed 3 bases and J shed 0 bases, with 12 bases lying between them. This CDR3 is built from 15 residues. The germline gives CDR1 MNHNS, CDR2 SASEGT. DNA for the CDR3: TGTGCCAGCAGTGATAGCGGAGTGTCCTCCTACGAGCAGTACTTC. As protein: CASSDSGVSSYEQYF.

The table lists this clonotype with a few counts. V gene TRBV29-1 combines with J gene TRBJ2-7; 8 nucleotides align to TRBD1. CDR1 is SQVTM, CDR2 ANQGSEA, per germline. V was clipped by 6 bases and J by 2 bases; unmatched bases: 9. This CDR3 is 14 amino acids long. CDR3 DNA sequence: TGCAGCGTAGATACCGGGACAGGCCCCTACGAGCAGTACTTC. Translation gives CSVDTGTGPYEQYF.

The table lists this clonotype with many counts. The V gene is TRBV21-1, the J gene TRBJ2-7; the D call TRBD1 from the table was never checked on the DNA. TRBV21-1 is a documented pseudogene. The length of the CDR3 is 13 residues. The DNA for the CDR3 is TGTGCCAGGATGGGACAGGCAATCTACGAGCAGTACTTC. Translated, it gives CARMGQAIYEQYF.

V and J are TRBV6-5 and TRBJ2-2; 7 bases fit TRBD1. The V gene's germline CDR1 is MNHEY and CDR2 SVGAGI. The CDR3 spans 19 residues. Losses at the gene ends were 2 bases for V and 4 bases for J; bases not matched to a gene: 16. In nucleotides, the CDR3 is TGTGCCAGCAGTTACGGGGGTAATTTATGGGACAGCGGCACCGGGGAGCTGTTTTTT. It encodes CASSYGGNLWDSGTGELFF.

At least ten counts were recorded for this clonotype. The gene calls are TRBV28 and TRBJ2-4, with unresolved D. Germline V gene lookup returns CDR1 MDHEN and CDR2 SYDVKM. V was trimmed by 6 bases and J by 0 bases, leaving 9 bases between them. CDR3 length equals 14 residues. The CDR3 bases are TGTGCCAGCAGCCTAGGGATAGCCAAAAACATTCAGTACTTC. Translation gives CASSLGIAKNIQYF.

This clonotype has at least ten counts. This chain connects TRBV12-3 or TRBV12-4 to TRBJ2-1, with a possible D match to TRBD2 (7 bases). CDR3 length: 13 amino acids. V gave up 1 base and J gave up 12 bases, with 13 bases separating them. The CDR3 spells CASSLVNREGQFF. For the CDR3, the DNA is TGTGCCAGCAGTTTAGTAAACAGGGAGGGGCAGTTCTTC.

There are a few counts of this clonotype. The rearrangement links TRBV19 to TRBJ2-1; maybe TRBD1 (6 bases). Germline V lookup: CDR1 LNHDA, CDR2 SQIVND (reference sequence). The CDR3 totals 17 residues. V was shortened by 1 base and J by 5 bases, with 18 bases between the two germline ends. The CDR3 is CASSIARWGRPNNEQFF. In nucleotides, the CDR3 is TGTGCCAGTAGTATAGCTCGCTGGGGGCGCCCGAACAATGAGCAGTTCTTC.

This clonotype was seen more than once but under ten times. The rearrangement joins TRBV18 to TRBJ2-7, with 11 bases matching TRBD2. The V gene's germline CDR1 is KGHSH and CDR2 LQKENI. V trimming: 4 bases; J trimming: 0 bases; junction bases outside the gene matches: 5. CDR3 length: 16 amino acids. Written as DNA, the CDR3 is TGTGCCAGCTCACGCGAACTAGCGGGAGTCTCCTACGAGCAGTACTTC. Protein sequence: CASSRELAGVSYEQYF.

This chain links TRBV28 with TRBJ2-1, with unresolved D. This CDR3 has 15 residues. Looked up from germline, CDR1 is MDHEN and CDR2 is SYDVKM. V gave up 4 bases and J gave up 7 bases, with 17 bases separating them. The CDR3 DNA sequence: TGTGCCAGCAGTTCCTTGGCCCCGAGAGTGAATGAGCAGTTCTTC. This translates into CASSSLAPRVNEQFF. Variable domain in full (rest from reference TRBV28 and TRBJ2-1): DVKVTQSSRYLVKRTGEKVFLECVQDMDHENMFWYRQDPGLGLRLIYFSYDVKMKEKGDIPEGYSVSREKKERFSLILESASTNQTSMYLCASSSLAPRVNEQFFGPGTRLTVL.

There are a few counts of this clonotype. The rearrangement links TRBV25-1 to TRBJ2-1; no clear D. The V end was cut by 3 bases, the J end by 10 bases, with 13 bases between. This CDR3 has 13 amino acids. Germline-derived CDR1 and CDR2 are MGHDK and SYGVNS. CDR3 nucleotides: TGTGCCAGCAGTGAGGCGGCAGAAGGGGAGCAGTTCTTC. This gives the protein CASSEAAEGEQFF.

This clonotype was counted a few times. CDR3 DNA: TGTGCCATCAGTCAAATAGCGGGTCCTGCCTACGAGCAGTACTTC. This translates into CAISQIAGPAYEQYF. The V and J genes are TRBV10-3 and TRBJ2-7; 7 nucleotides match TRBD2. Germline CDR1 and CDR2: ENHRY and SYGVKD. The CDR3 runs to 15 residues. Trimming at V came to 5 bases and at J to 2 bases, leaving 9 bases not matched to a gene.

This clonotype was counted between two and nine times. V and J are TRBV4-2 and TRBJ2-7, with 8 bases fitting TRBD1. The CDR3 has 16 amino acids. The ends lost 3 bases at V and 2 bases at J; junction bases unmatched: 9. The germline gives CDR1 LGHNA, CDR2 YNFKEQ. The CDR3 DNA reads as TGTGCCAGCAGCCACTTATCCGGGACAGGTCCCTACGAGCAGTACTTC. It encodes CASSHLSGTGPYEQYF.

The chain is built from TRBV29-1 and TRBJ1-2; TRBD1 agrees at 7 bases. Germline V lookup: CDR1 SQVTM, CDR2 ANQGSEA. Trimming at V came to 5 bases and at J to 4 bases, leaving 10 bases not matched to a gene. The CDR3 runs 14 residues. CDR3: CSVLDRAGLYGYTF. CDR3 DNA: TGCAGCGTTCTAGACAGGGCGGGTCTCTATGGCTACACCTTC.

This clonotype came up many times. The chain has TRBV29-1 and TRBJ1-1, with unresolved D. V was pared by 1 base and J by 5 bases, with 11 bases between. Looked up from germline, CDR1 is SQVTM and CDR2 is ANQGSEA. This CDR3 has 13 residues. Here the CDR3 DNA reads TGCAGCGTTGAAGGACCCCCGGGGACTGAAGCTTTCTTT. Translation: CSVEGPPGTEAFF.

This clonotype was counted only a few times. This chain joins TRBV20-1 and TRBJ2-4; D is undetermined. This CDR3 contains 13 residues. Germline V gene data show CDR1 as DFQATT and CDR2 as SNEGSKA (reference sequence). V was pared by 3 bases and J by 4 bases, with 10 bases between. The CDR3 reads CSARTISKNIQYF. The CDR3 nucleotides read TGCAGTGCTAGGACGATTTCAAAAAACATTCAGTACTTC.